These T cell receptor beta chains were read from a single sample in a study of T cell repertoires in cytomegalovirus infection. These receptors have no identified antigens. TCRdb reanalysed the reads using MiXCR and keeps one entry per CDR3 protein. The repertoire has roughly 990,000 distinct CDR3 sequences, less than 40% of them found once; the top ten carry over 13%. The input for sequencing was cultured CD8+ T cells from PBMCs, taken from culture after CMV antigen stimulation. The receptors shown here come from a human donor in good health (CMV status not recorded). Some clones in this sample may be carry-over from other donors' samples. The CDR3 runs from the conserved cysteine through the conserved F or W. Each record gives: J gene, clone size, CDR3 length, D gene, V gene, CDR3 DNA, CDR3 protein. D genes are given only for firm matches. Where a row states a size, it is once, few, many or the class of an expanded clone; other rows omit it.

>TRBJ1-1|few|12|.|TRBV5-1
TGCGCCAGCAGCCCAGAGAACACTGAAGCTTTCTTT
CASSPENTEAFF
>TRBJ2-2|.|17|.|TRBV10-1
TGCGCCAGCAGTGAGATCCCGCGCAGGCGGAACACCGGGGAGCTGTTTTTT
CASSEIPRRRNTGELFF
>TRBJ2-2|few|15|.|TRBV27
TGTGCCAGCAGTCCATCGCGGGGTCTTTCCGGGGAGCTGTTTTTT
CASSPSRGLSGELFF
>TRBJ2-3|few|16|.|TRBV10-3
TGTGCCATCAGTGAGTCAGGTAGCGGTAGCACAGATACGCAGTATTTT
CAISESGSGSTDTQYF
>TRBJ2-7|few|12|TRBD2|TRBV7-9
TGTGCCAGCAGCTCTAGCGGTACAGAGCAGTACTTC
CASSSSGTEQYF
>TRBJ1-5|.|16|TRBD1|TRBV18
TGTGCCAGCTCACCTTCCACCGACAGGGTTTACCAGCCCCAGCATTTT
CASSPSTDRVYQPQHF
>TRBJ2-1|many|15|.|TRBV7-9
TGTGCCAGCAGCTCTCCTGACGGTACCTACAATGAGCAGTTCTTC
CASSSPDGTYNEQFF
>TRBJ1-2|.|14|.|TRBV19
TGTGCCAGTACCGGGGGGGAAAAGTTCTATGGCTACACCTTC
CASTGGEKFYGYTF
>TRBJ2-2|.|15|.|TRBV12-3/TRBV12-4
TGTGCCAGCAGTTTAGCGTATGCGGACACCGGGGAGCTGTTTTTT
CASSLAYADTGELFF
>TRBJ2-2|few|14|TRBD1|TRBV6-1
TGTGCCAGCCCCCGACAGGGGTCCACCGGGGAGCTGTTTTTT
CASPRQGSTGELFF
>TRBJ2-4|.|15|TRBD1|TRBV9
TGTGCCAGCAGCGTAGGGAGGACAGGGGCCAACATTCAGTACTTC
CASSVGRTGANIQYF
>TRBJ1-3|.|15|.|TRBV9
TGTGCCAGCAGCGTAGACTCGTGGCCTGGAAACACCATATATTTT
CASSVDSWPGNTIYF
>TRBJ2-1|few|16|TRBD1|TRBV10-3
TGTGCCATCAGTGAGTTCTCGGGACAGGGGACCAATGAGCAGTTCTTC
CAISEFSGQGTNEQFF
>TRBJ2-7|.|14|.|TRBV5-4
TGTGCCAGCACCCGACACGACGGACTTGAGTGGCAGTACTTC
CASTRHDGLEWQYF
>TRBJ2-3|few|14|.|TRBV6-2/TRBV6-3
TGTGCCAGCAGTTACTCGACTAGCACAGATACGCAGTATTTT
CASSYSTSTDTQYF
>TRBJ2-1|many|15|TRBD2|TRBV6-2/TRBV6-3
TGTGCCAGCAGTTACGTCAAGCGGGGGGGAAATGAGCAGTTCTTC
CASSYVKRGGNEQFF
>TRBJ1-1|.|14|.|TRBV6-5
TGTGCCAGCAGTCCTGACAATATAGTCACTGAAGCTTTCTTT
CASSPDNIVTEAFF
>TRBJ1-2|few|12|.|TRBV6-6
TGTGCCAGCAGTTACGACCAGGATTCCTACACCTTC
CASSYDQDSYTF
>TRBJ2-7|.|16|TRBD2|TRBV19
TGTGCCAGTAGTGTTTCTAGCGGGACAAGCTCCTACGAGCAGTACTTC
CASSVSSGTSSYEQYF
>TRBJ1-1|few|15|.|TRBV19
TGTGCCAGTAGTAGCCTTCTGGGGGGTCCCCCTGAAGCTTTCTTT
CASSSLLGGPPEAFF
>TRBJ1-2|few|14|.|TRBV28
TGTGCCAGCAGTCGCCTCAGGGGACCCCCTGGCTACACCTTC
CASSRLRGPPGYTF
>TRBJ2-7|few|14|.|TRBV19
TGTGCCAGTAGTATCGACGCAGGGGACTACGAGCAGTACTTC
CASSIDAGDYEQYF
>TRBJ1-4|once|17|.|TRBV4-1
TGCGCCAGCAGCCAGGTTATCTACAGGGACACTAATGAAAAACTGTTTTTT
CASSQVIYRDTNEKLFF
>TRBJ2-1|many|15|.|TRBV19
TGTGCCAGTAGTATAGCGGGGAGCTCCTACAATGAGCAGTTCTTC
CASSIAGSSYNEQFF
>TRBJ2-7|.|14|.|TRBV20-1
TGCAGTGCTAGAGACTCCCAGGGTACCTACGAGCAGTACTTC
CSARDSQGTYEQYF
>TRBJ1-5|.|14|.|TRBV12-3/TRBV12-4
TGTGCCAGCACCTTGGGCTGGGGCGCGCAGCCCCAGCATTTT
CASTLGWGAQPQHF
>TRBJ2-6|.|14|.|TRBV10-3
TGTGCCATCAGCGAGAACCGGGACCCCAACGTCCTGACTTTC
CAISENRDPNVLTF
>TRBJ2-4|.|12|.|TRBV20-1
TGCAGTGCGGGGACCGGAGGGAACATTCAGTACTTC
CSAGTGGNIQYF
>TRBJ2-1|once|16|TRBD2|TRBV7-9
TGTGCCAGCAGACCCGGGGGCGGGGGGGCGGGGAATGAGCAGTTCTTC
CASRPGGGGAGNEQFF
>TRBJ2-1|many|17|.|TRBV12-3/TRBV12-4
TGTGCCAGCAGTTTATCCCCCGCATGGCCCCAAAACAATGAGCAGTTCTTC
CASSLSPAWPQNNEQFF
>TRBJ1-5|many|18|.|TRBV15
TGTGCCACCAGCAGAGATTCCAATACCGGGGGGGGGACTCAGCCCCAGCATTTT
CATSRDSNTGGGTQPQHF
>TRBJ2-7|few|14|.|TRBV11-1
TGTGCCAGCAGCCCGGGCGGGGTTTCCTACGAGCAGTACTTC
CASSPGGVSYEQYF
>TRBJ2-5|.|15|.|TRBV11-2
TGTGCCAGCACCACTTACATGGTGATGGGAGAGACCCAGTACTTC
CASTTYMVMGETQYF
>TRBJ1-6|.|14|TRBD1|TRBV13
TGTGCCAGCAGGGGACAGGGGGCTGATTCACCCCTCCACTTT
CASRGQGADSPLHF
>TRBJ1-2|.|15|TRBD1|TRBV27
TGTGCCAGCAGTCCATGGACAGGGGGAATCTATGGCTACACCTTC
CASSPWTGGIYGYTF
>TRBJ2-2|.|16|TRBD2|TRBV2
TGTGCCAGCAGTGAAGTCCTAGCGGGGGGCCCCGGGGAGCTGTTTTTT
CASSEVLAGGPGELFF
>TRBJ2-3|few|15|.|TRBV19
TGTGCCAGTAGTATAGCCCACGGATCCACAGATACGCAGTATTTT
CASSIAHGSTDTQYF
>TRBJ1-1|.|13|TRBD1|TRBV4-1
TGCGCCAGCAGCCAAGTCGGGACAGCTGAAGCTTTCTTT
CASSQVGTAEAFF
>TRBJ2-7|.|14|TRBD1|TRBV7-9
TGTGCCGCTGGTGAATCGGACAGGGCCTACGAGCAGTACTTC
CAAGESDRAYEQYF
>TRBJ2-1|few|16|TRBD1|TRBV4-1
TGCGCCAGCAGCAACTTTGGACAGGGGGCGCGGAATGAGCAGTTCTTC
CASSNFGQGARNEQFF
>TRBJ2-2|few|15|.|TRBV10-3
TGTGCCATCAGTGAAGGGGGGCTACAGGCCGGGGAGCTGTTTTTT
CAISEGGLQAGELFF
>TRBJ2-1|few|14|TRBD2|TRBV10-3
TGTGCCATCGGAATAGCGGGGGGGTTTCATGAGCAGTTCTTC
CAIGIAGGFHEQFF
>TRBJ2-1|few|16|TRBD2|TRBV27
TGTGCCAGCAGTTTGCCAGGACTAGGGAGGCTCAATGAGCAGTTCTTC
CASSLPGLGRLNEQFF
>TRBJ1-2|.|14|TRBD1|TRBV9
TGTGCCAGCAGCACCGGGACAGGGCCTCGAGGCTACACCTTC
CASSTGTGPRGYTF
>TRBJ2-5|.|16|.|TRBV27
TGTGCCAGCAGTTCTATTACGGGGGGCCCCCAAGAGACCCAGTACTTC
CASSSITGGPQETQYF
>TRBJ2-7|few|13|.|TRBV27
TGTGCCAGCAGTTTATATCGGGCGGGGGAGCAGTACTTC
CASSLYRAGEQYF
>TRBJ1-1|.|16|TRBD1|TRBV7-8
TGTGCCAGCAGCTTAGACAACAGGGGTTTGAACACTGAAGCTTTCTTT
CASSLDNRGLNTEAFF
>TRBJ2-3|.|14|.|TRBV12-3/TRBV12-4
TGTGCCAGCAGTTTAGCCCCGATCACAGATACGCAGTATTTT
CASSLAPITDTQYF
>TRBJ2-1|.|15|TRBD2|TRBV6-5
TGTGCCAGCAGGGAACTAGCGGGGGCCTACAATGACCAGTTCTTC
CASRELAGAYNDQFF
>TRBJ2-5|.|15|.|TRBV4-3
TGCGCCAGCAGCCAAAGGGCAGGGGTGGGGGAGACCCAGTACTTC
CASSQRAGVGETQYF
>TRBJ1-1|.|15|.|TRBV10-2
TGCGCCAGCAGTGACCCGACCGAGGGTAACACTGAAGCTTTCTTT
CASSDPTEGNTEAFF
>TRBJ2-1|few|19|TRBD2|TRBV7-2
TGTGCCAGCAGCCCTGGACTAGCGGGGGCCCCCTATTATGGGGATGAGCAGTTCTTC
CASSPGLAGAPYYGDEQFF
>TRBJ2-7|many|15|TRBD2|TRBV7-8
TGTGCCAGCAGTTCAGGCCTCGGGAGGGGATACGAGCAGTACTTC
CASSSGLGRGYEQYF
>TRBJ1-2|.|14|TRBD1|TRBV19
TGTGCCAGTAGTAACGACAGGGCGGACTATGGCTACACCTTC
CASSNDRADYGYTF